What follows are 10 T cell receptor beta chains derived from one specimen sequenced in a study of T cells in Graves' hyperthyroidism and ophthalmopathy. RNA transcripts were the template for amplifying TCR beta CDR3 regions. RT-PCR in the first round (using the HTBI primer set) targeted the TCR CDR3. From the multiplex PCR reads, TCRdb called clonotypes with MiXCR, one entry per CDR3 protein. This table holds hundreds of thousands of distinct CDR3 sequences, around 13% found once. The sample consisted of blood. The source of these receptors is a young woman with Graves' hyperthyroidism.

In this sample, this clonotype turned up a few times. The rearrangement uses TRBV10-3 and TRBJ1-5; 9 nucleotides align to TRBD1. The germline V gene encodes CDR1 ENHRY and CDR2 SYGVKD. The V gene end was trimmed by 4 bases and the J gene end by 3 bases; junction bases not matched to a gene: 4. This CDR3 comprises 15 residues. This CDR3 reads CAISGDRGNNQPQHF. CDR3 coding DNA: TGTGCCATCAGTGGAGACAGGGGGAACAATCAGCCCCAGCATTTT.

This clonotype has ten or more counts. The V and J genes are TRBV29-1 and TRBJ2-5, with TRBD1 matching 9 bases. The CDR3 runs 14 residues. The ends lost 8 bases at V and 5 bases at J; junction bases unmatched: 12. CDR1 is SQVTM and CDR2 is ANQGSEA in the germline V gene. The DNA of the CDR3 is TGCAGCTCCGAGGACAGGGGAACAGGGGAGACCCAGTACTTC. It translates to CSSEDRGTGETQYF.

This clonotype was recorded at least ten times. V and J are TRBV6-1 and TRBJ2-1; 8 positions match TRBD1. With V trimmed by 4 bases and J by 5 bases, 4 bases remained unmatched. The CDR3 covers 14 residues. Germline assignment: CDR1 MNHNS and CDR2 SASEGT. The chain's CDR3 is CASSARGLDNEQFF. The DNA for the CDR3 is TGTGCCAGCAGTGCCAGGGGGCTTGACAATGAGCAGTTCTTC.

This clonotype was counted between two and nine times. The chain carries TRBV29-1 and TRBJ2-2, with 7 nucleotides matching TRBD2. Looked up from germline, CDR1 is SQVTM and CDR2 is ANQGSEA. The V gene end was trimmed by 5 bases and the J gene end by 1 base; junction bases not matched to a gene: 1. The CDR3 runs to 13 residues. Written as DNA, the CDR3 is TGCAGCGTTAGCGGGATGAACACCGGGGAGCTGTTTTTT. This gives the protein CSVSGMNTGELFF.

This clonotype has only a few counts. The chain uses TRBV6-6 and TRBJ1-1, with no clear D. The CDR3 consists of 12 residues. Looked up from germline, CDR1 is MNHNY and CDR2 is SVGAGI (reference sequence). The V gene lost 2 bases and the J gene lost 5 bases, with 6 bases spanning the gap. The CDR3 sequence is CASSYEKTEAFF. CDR3 nucleotides: TGTGCCAGCAGTTACGAGAAAACTGAAGCTTTCTTT.

V is TRBV4-2 and J is TRBJ1-4; TRBD1 might be the D (6 bases). V was shortened by 1 base and J by 8 bases, with 14 bases between the two germline ends. The CDR3 runs 15 residues. CDR1 and CDR2 from the germline V gene are LGHNA and YNFKEQ. This CDR3 reads CASSQAGGRGEKLFF. CDR3 bases: TGTGCCAGCAGCCAAGCGGGGGGGCGAGGGGAAAAACTGTTTTTT.

This clonotype was observed many times. The rearrangement joins TRBV5-1 to TRBJ2-7; the D gene is possibly TRBD1 (5 bases). V lost 4 bases to trimming and J lost 2 bases, with 16 bases between them. Germline-derived CDR1 and CDR2 are SGHRS and YFSETQ. The CDR3 runs 15 residues. In DNA form, the CDR3 reads TGCGCCAGCAGCCCCCCAGGGTCTGGGGCCTACGAGCAGTACTTC. It is translated as CASSPPGSGAYEQYF.

This clonotype came up a few times. The J gene is TRBJ1-2, the V gene TRBV4-3, with unresolved D. The V end was cut by 0 bases, the J end by 5 bases, with 13 bases between. In germline, CDR1 is LGHNA, CDR2 YSLEER. The CDR3 is 15 residues long. CDR3 coding DNA: TGCGCCAGCAGCCAAGATCGTCATTCGCCTTATGGCTACACCTTC. It yields the protein CASSQDRHSPYGYTF.

This clonotype was seen repeatedly, ten times or more. The chain combines TRBV20-1 with TRBJ1-5; 7 nucleotides align to TRBD1. Germline CDR1 reads DFQATT; CDR2 reads SNEGSKA (reference sequence). Trimming at V came to 0 bases and at J to 5 bases, leaving 7 bases not matched to a gene. The CDR3 runs 15 residues. CDR3 sequence (DNA): TGCAGTGCTAGAGAGTGGGGCAGGGGGGATCAGCCCCAGCATTTT. Amino acids: CSAREWGRGDQPQHF.

This clonotype was observed at least ten times. The chain combines TRBV11-2 with TRBJ1-1; 7 positions agree with TRBD1. The CDR3 spans 13 residues. V lost 5 bases, J lost 6 bases, and 6 bases stayed unmatched. Germline V gives CDR1 SGHAT, CDR2 FQNNGV. The CDR3 reads CASSVTGAAEAFF. The CDR3 DNA reads as TGTGCCAGCAGCGTAACAGGGGCGGCTGAAGCTTTCTTT.